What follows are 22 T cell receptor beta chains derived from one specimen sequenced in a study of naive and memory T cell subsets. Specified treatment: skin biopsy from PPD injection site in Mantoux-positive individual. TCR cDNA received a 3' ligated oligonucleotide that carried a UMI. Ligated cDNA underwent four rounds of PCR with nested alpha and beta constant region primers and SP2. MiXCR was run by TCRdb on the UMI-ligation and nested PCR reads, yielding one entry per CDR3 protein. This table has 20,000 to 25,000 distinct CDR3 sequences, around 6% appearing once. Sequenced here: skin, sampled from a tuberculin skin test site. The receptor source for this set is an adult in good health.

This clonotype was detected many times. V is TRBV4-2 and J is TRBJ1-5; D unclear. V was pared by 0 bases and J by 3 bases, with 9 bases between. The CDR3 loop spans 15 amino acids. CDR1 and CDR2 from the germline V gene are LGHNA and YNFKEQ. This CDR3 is CASSQERVFNQPQHF. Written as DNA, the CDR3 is TGTGCCAGCAGCCAAGAGAGGGTCTTCAATCAGCCCCAGCATTTT.

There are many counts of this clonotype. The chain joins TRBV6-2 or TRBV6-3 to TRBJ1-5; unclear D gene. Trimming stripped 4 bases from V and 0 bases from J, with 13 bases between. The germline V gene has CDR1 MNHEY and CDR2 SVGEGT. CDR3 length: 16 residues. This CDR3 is CASSSPSGVSNQPQHF. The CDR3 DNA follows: TGTGCCAGCAGTTCTCCGTCGGGAGTTAGCAATCAGCCCCAGCATTTT.

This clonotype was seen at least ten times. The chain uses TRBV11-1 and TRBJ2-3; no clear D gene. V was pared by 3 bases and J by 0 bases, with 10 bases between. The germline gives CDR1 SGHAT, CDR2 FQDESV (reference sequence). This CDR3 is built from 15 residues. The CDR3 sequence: CASSLPETSTDTQYF. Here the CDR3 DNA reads TGTGCCAGCAGCTTGCCGGAAACTAGCACAGATACGCAGTATTTT.

Here the CDR3 DNA reads TGTGCCAGCAGTTTAACCGGGACTAGCTACGAGCAGTACTTC. Translating it yields CASSLTGTSYEQYF. The chain carries TRBV6-5 and TRBJ2-7; TRBD2 aligns across 8 bases. CDR1 and CDR2 (germline): MNHEY, SVGAGI. Trimming cost V 4 bases and J 3 bases; bases outside gene matches: 5. The CDR3 totals 14 residues.

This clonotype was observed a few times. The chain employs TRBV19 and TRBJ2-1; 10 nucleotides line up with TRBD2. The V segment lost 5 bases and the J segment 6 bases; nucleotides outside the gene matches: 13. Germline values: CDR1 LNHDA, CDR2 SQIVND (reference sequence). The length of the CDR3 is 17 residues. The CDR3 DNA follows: TGTGCCAGTAGTCGGTTTGGGCTAGCGGGAGTTACCAATGAGCAGTTCTTC. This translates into CASSRFGLAGVTNEQFF.

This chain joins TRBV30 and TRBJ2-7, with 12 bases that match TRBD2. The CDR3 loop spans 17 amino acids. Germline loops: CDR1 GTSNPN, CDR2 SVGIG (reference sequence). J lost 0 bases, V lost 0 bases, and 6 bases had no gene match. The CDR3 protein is CAWSVRSSGGGSYEQYF. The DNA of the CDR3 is TGTGCCTGGAGTGTTAGGTCTAGCGGGGGGGGCTCCTACGAGCAGTACTTC.

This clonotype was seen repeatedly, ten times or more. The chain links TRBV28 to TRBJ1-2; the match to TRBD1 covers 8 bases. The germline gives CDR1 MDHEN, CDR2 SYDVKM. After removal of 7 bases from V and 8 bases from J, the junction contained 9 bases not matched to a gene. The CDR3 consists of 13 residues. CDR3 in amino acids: CASNIGRGLGYTF. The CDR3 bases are TGTGCCAGCAATATCGGCAGGGGGCTCGGCTACACCTTC.

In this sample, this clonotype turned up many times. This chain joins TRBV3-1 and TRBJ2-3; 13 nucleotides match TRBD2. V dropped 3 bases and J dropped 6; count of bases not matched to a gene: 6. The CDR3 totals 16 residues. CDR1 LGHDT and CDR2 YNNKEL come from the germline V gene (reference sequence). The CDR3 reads CASSHTSGRGPDTQYF. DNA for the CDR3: TGTGCCAGCAGCCACACTAGCGGGAGGGGTCCGGATACGCAGTATTTT.

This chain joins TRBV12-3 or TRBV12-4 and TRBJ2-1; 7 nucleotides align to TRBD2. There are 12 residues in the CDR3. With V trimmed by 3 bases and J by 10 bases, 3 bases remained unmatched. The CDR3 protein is CASSFQTSEQFF. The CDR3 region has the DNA TGTGCCAGCAGTTTTCAGACTAGCGAGCAGTTCTTC.

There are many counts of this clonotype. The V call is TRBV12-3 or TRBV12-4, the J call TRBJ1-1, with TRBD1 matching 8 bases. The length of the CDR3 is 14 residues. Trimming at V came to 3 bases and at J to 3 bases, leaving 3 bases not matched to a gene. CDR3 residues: CASSLDRAHTEAFF. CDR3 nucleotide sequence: TGTGCCAGCAGTTTGGACAGGGCGCACACTGAAGCTTTCTTT.

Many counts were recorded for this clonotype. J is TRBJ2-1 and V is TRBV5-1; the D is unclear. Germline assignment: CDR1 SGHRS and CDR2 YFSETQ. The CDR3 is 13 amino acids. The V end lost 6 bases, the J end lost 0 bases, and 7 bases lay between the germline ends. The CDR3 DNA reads TGCGCCAGCACGAGCGACTCCTACAATGAGCAGTTCTTC. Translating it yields CASTSDSYNEQFF.

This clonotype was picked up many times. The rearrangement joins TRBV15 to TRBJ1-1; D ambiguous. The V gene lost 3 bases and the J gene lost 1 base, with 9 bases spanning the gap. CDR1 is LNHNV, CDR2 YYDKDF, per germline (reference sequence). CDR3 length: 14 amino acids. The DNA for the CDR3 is TGTGCCACCAGCAGGACGATGGGGAACACTGAAGCTTTCTTT. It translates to CATSRTMGNTEAFF.

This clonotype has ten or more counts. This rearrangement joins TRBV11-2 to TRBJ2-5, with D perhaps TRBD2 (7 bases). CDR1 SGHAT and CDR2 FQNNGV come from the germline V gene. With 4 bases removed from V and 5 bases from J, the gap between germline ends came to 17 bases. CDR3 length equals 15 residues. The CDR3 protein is CASSSPGGHGETQYF. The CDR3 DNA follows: TGTGCCAGCAGCTCCCCCGGGGGGCATGGGGAGACCCAGTACTTC. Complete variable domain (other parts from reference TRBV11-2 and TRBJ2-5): EAGVAQSPRYKIIEKRQSVAFWCNPISGHATLYWYQQILGQGPKLLIQFQNNGVVDDSQLPKDRFSAERLKGVDSTLKIQPAKLEDSAVYLCASSSPGGHGETQYFGPGTRLLVL.

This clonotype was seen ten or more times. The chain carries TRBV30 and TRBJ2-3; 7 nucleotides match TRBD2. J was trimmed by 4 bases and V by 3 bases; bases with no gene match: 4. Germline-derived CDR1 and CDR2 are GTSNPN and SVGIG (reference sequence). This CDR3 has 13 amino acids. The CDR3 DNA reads TGTGCCTGGAGCCCGGCGGGAGCAGATACGCAGTATTTT. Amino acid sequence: CAWSPAGADTQYF.

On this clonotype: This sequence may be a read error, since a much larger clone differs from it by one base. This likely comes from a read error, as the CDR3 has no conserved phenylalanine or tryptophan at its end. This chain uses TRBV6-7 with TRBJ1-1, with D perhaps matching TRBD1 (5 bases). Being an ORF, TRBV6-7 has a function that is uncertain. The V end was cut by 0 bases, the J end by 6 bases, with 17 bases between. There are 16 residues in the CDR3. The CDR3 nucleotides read TGTGCCAGCAGTTACTCGATATGGGGGAAGTTACCTGAAGCTTTCTCT. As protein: CASSYSIWGKLPEAFS.

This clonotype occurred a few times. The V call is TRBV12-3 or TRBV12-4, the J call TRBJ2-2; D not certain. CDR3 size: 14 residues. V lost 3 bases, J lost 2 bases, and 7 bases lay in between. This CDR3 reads CASSLNTNTGELFF. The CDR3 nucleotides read TGTGCCAGCAGTTTGAACACAAACACCGGGGAGCTGTTTTTT.

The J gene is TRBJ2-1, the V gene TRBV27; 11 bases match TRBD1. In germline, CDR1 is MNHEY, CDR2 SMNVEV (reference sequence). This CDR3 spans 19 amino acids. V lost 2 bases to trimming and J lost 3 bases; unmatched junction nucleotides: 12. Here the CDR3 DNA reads TGTGCCAGCAGTTTACGAGGGGGAGCCGGGACAGGGGGCTACAATGAGCAGTTCTTC. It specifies CASSLRGGAGTGGYNEQFF.

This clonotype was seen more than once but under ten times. CDR3 residues: CASSLVGPGTGGVHEQFF. The CDR3 bases are TGCGCCAGCAGCTTGGTCGGTCCAGGGACAGGGGGTGTTCATGAGCAGTTCTTC. The chain couples TRBV5-1 to TRBJ2-1; TRBD1 agrees at 11 bases. V shed 0 bases and J 8 bases; nucleotides not matched to a gene: 13. The CDR3 totals 18 residues. Germline CDR1 reads SGHRS; CDR2 reads YFSETQ.

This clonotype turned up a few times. CDR3 coding DNA: TGTGCCACCAGGCAGGTTGACAGGGCGGACACTGAAGCTTTCTTT. Protein sequence: CATRQVDRADTEAFF. This rearrangement joins TRBV15 to TRBJ1-1, with 7 bases that match TRBD1. After removal of 6 bases from V and 3 bases from J, the junction contained 10 bases not matched to a gene. CDR1 and CDR2 from the germline V gene are LNHNV and YYDKDF (reference sequence). The CDR3 runs 15 residues.

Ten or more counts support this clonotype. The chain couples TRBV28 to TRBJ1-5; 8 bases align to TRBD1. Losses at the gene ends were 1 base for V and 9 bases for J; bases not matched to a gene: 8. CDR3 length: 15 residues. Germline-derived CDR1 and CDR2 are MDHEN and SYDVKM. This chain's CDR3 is CASSLSSQGGRPQHF. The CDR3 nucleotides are TGTGCCAGCAGTTTATCGTCACAGGGGGGGCGGCCCCAGCATTTT.

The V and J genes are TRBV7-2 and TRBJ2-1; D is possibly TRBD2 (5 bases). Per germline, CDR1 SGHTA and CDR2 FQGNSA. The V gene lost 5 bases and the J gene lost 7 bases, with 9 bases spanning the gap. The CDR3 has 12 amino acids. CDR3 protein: CASSATRNEQFF. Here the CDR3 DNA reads TGTGCCAGCAGCGCCACTAGGAATGAGCAGTTCTTC.

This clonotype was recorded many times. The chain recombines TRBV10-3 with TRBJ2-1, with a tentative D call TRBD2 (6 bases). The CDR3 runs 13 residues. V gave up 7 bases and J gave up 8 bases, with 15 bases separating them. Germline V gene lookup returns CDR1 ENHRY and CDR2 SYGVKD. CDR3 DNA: TGTGCCATCAAAGGAGGGCCGGGGGATGAGCAGTTCTTC. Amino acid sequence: CAIKGGPGDEQFF.